Below are 21 T cell receptor beta chains sequenced from a single sample in a study of T cells expressing NK-cell markers. TCRdb re-called the 5' RACE reads and shows each CDR3 protein once, DNA omitted. The sample has about 260,000 distinct CDR3 sequences. Specimen: blood T cells: a sorted CD56 or NKG2C T cell subset, CD4+ or CD8+ T cells, or bulk PBMC T cells (not recorded which). The source of these receptors is a man aged 18 to 29 in good health.

The chain uses TRBV12-3 or TRBV12-4 and TRBJ1-6; TCRdb proposes TRBD1, but this gene call is untestable without DNA. CDR3 size: 13 residues. The CDR3 region is CASIEQANSPLHF.

V usage is TRBV25-1 and J usage is TRBJ1-2; TCRdb's assignment of TRBD1 cannot be checked, as there is no DNA. The CDR3 is made up of 17 amino acids. Germline CDR1 MGHDK, CDR2 SYGVNS. CDR3 amino acids: CASSDLGAGEYNYGYTF.

The V gene is TRBV12-3 or TRBV12-4, the J gene TRBJ1-1; the D call of TRBD1 rests on TCRdb alone, since no DNA is present to check it. The CDR3 covers 13 residues. The CDR3 sequence: CASSPGGNTEAFF.

This sequence joins TRBV12-3 or TRBV12-4 and TRBJ1-4. The CDR3 runs 13 residues. The CDR3 sequence is CASSQGRSEKLFF.

The J gene is TRBJ1-1, the V gene TRBV5-1; TCRdb selects TRBD1, and the lack of DNA leaves this call unchecked. CDR1 SGHRS and CDR2 YFSETQ come from the germline V gene. The CDR3 totals 15 residues. CDR3: CASSYLGDRETEAFF.

This rearrangement joins TRBV7-9 to TRBJ2-1. Germline V gene lookup returns CDR1 SEHNR and CDR2 FQNEAQ (reference sequence). The CDR3 totals 15 residues. Here the CDR3 reads CASSADRSSYNEQFF.

This chain links TRBV20-1 with TRBJ2-1. Germline V lookup: CDR1 DFQATT, CDR2 SNEGSKA (reference sequence). This CDR3 contains 15 residues. The chain's CDR3 is CSARRHRSSYNEQFF.

J is TRBJ2-1 and V is TRBV12-3 or TRBV12-4; checking the TCRdb D call of TRBD1 is not possible without DNA. The CDR3 is made up of 16 amino acids. CDR3 residues: CASSPDRGGTYNEQFF.

This rearrangement joins TRBV20-1 to TRBJ2-3; TCRdb's D call of TRBD2 is untestable without DNA. Germline CDR1 is DFQATT and CDR2 is SNEGSKA (reference sequence). There are 16 residues in the CDR3. CDR3: CSARVTTREGTDTQYF.

The chain has TRBV7-2 and TRBJ2-1. Germline V CDR1 and CDR2: SGHTA, FQGNSA. CDR3 length equals 16 residues. CDR3 protein: CASSSRQQGPLNEQFF.

The V and J genes are TRBV9 and TRBJ1-1. CDR3 size: 15 residues. In germline, CDR1 is SGDLS, CDR2 YYNGEE. CDR3 amino acids: CASSPRQHENTEAFF. Variable domain in full (rest from reference TRBV9 and TRBJ1-1): DSGVTQTPKHLITATGQRVTLRCSPRSGDLSVYWYQQSLDQGLQFLIQYYNGEERAKGNILERFSAQQFPDLHSELNLSSLELGDSALYFCASSPRQHENTEAFFGQGTRLTVV.

CDR3 in amino acids: CASSPRRDTTYEQYF. The chain joins TRBV11-2 to TRBJ2-7; there is no DNA to check the TCRdb D call of TRBD1. The CDR3 extends over 15 amino acids. Germline assignment: CDR1 SGHAT and CDR2 FQNNGV.

This sequence joins TRBV7-8 and TRBJ2-7. This CDR3 has 11 residues. Germline CDR1 SGHVS, CDR2 FQNEAQ. This CDR3 is CASRYTGEQYF.

This sequence joins TRBV12-3 or TRBV12-4 and TRBJ2-1; there is no DNA to check the TCRdb D call of TRBD1. The CDR3 covers 14 residues. Here the CDR3 reads CASSLERTGSEQFF.

The chain recombines TRBV6-4 with TRBJ1-5; checking the TCRdb D call of TRBD1 is not possible without DNA. The CDR3 consists of 17 residues. Germline V CDR1 and CDR2: MRHNA, SNTAGT. This CDR3 is CASSPTRGPHRNQPQHF.

V gene TRBV29-1 combines with J gene TRBJ2-1. CDR3 length equals 13 residues. Germline assignment: CDR1 SQVTM and CDR2 ANQGSEA. The CDR3 sequence: CSVVESNYNEQFF.

The chain carries TRBV29-1 and TRBJ2-1. This CDR3 is 15 amino acids long. Per germline, CDR1 SQVTM and CDR2 ANQGSEA. Here the CDR3 reads CSVEIVAAYYNEQFF.

The J gene is TRBJ2-3, the V gene TRBV20-1; there is no DNA to check the TCRdb D call of TRBD2. CDR3 length equals 16 residues. Per the germline V gene, CDR1 is DFQATT and CDR2 is SNEGSKA (reference sequence). The CDR3 sequence is CSAIHLGRRSTDTQYF.

The chain carries TRBV24-1 and TRBJ2-1. Germline CDR1 and CDR2: KGHDR and SFDVKD. The CDR3 has 14 residues. The CDR3 region is CATSDWRFDNEQFF.

The chain is built from TRBV3-1 and TRBJ1-1; TCRdb calls TRBD1, which cannot be checked without DNA. The CDR3 length is 18 residues. Germline CDR1 reads LGHDT; CDR2 reads YNNKEL (reference sequence). CDR3 sequence reads: CASSHNGWDRVKVTEAFF.

The chain combines TRBV6-5 with TRBJ1-2; TCRdb returns TRBD1, unconfirmable since there is no DNA. Per the germline V gene, CDR1 is MNHEY and CDR2 is SVGAGI. This CDR3 spans 12 amino acids. This CDR3 reads CASSYSGGGYTF.